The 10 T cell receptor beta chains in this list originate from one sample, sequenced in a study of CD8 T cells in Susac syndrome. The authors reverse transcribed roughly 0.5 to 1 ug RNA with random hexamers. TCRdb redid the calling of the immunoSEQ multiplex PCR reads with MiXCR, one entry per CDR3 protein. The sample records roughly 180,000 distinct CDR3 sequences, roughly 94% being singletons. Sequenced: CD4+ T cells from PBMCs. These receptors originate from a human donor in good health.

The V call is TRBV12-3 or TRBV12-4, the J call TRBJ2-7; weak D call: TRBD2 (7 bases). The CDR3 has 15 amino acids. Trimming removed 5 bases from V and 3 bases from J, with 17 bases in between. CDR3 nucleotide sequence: TGTGCCAGCAGTACTACCCTAGGGGGGGGCTACGAGCAGTACTTC. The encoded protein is CASSTTLGGGYEQYF.

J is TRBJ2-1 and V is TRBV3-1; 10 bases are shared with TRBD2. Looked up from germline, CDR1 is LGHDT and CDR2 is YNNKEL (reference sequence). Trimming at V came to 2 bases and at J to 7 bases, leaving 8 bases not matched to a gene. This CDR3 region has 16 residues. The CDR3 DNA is TGTGCCAGCAGCCAACCGGGACTAGCGCTAGGGAATGAGCAGTTCTTC. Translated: CASSQPGLALGNEQFF.

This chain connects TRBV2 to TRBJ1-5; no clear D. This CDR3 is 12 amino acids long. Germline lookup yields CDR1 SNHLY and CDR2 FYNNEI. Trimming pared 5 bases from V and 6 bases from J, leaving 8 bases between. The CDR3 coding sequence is TGTGCCAGCAGTAATGGCGTTCAGCCCCAGCATTTT. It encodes CASSNGVQPQHF.

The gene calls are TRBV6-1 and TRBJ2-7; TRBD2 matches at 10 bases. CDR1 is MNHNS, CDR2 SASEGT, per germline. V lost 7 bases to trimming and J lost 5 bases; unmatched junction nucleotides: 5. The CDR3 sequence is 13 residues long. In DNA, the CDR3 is TGTGCCAGCACCCCTAGCGGGAGCCACGAGCAGTACTTC. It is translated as CASTPSGSHEQYF.

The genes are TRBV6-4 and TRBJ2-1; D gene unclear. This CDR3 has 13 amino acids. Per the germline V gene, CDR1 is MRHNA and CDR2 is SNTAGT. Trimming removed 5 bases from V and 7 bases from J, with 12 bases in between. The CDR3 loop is CASSPLGINEQFF. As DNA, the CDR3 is TGTGCCAGCAGTCCCCTAGGAATAAATGAGCAGTTCTTC.

The CDR3 sequence is CASSFSSGSGETQYF. CDR3 bases: TGTGCCAGCAGCTTCTCTAGCGGGAGTGGAGAGACCCAGTACTTC. This chain joins TRBV3-1 and TRBJ2-5; 10 nucleotides align to TRBD2. The CDR3 is made up of 15 amino acids. After removal of 5 bases from V and 4 bases from J, the junction contained 7 bases not matched to a gene. CDR1 is LGHDT and CDR2 is YNNKEL in the germline V gene (reference sequence).

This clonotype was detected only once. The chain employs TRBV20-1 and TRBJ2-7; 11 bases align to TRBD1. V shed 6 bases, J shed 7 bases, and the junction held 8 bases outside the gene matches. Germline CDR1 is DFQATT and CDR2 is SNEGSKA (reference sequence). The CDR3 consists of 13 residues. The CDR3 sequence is CSAGGQGAWEQYF. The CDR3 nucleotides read TGCAGTGCAGGTGGACAGGGGGCTTGGGAGCAGTACTTC.

The CDR3 DNA reads as TGCAGCGTTCAAAAGGGATTAAACACTGAAGCTTTCTTT. The encoded protein is CSVQKGLNTEAFF. V is TRBV29-1 and J is TRBJ1-1, with no clear D. V was shortened by 5 bases and J by 2 bases, with 12 bases between the two germline ends. CDR1 and CDR2 (germline): SQVTM, ANQGSEA. This CDR3 is 13 amino acids long.

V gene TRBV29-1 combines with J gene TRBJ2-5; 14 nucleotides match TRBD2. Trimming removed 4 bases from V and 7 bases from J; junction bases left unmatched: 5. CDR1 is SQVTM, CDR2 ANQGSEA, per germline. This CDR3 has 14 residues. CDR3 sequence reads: CSVAGLAGVATQYF. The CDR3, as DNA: TGCAGCGTTGCGGGACTAGCGGGAGTGGCGACCCAGTACTTC.

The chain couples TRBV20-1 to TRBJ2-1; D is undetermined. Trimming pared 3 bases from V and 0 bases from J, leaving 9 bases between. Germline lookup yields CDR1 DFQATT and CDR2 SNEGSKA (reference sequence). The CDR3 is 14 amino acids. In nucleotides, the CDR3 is TGCAGTGCTAGGGGTTCGAGCTCCTACAATGAGCAGTTCTTC. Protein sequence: CSARGSSSYNEQFF.